A single sample is the source of the 19 T cell receptor beta chains below, sequenced in a study of Graves' ophthalmopathy and Graves' hyperthyroidism. Beta-chain TCR CDR3 regions were amplified from RNA transcripts. The first round was an RT-PCR with HTBI primers, and the second round was a multiplex PCR. TCRdb used MiXCR to reprocess the multiplex PCR reads, holding one entry per CDR3 protein. The sample holds fewer than 400,000 distinct CDR3 sequences, around 18% seen once. Sequencing was carried out using peripheral blood. Receptor source: a woman under 30 with Graves' ophthalmopathy.

The chain recombines TRBV7-2 with TRBJ2-7; D is uncertain. V shed 1 base and J shed 5 bases, with 6 bases lying between them. The CDR3 is made up of 12 amino acids. CDR1 and CDR2 (germline): SGHTA, FQGNSA. The CDR3 nucleotides read TGTGCCAGCAGCTTAGGGGTCCACGAGCAGTACTTC. This translates into CASSLGVHEQYF.

In its sample, this clonotype was seen many times. The chain has TRBV20-1 and TRBJ1-5, with 7 bases lining up with TRBD1. The germline CDR1 and CDR2 sequences are DFQATT and SNEGSKA (reference sequence). The CDR3 is 14 residues long. V was clipped by 4 bases and J by 0 bases; unmatched bases: 3. The CDR3: CSANRGYSNQPQHF. In nucleotides, the CDR3 is TGCAGTGCTAACAGGGGATATAGCAATCAGCCCCAGCATTTT.

The gene calls are TRBV6-2 or TRBV6-3 and TRBJ2-7; D gene uncertain. The CDR3 covers 15 residues. V was clipped by 0 bases and J by 2 bases, with 11 bases between them. Germline assignment: CDR1 MNHEY and CDR2 SVGEGT. The CDR3 bases are TGTGCCAGCAGTTACTCCCCGGACGGAACCTACGAGCAGTACTTC. Residues: CASSYSPDGTYEQYF.

This clonotype was seen many times. The chain couples TRBV4-3 to TRBJ2-2, with D tentatively TRBD1 (6 bases). The V gene's germline CDR1 is LGHNA and CDR2 YSLEER. This CDR3 region has 14 residues. V was shortened by 5 bases and J by 1 base, with 8 bases between the two germline ends. The CDR3 coding sequence is TGCGCCAGCAGCGGGACAAAGAACACCGGGGAGCTGTTTTTT. It is translated as CASSGTKNTGELFF.

This clonotype was recorded at least ten times. This chain uses TRBV14 with TRBJ1-2, with 9 positions matching TRBD1. The V segment lost 0 bases and the J segment 4 bases; nucleotides outside the gene matches: 3. CDR1 SGHDN and CDR2 FVKESK come from the germline V gene. The CDR3 runs 15 residues. CDR3 nucleotide sequence: TGTGCCAGCAGCCAAGAGCAGGACAGGGGCTATGGCTACACCTTC. Translated, it gives CASSQEQDRGYGYTF. Complete variable domain (other parts from reference TRBV14 and TRBJ1-2): EAGVTQFPSHSVIEKGQTVTLRCDPISGHDNLYWYRRVMGKEIKFLLHFVKESKQDESGMPNNRFLAERTGGTYSTLKVQPAELEDSGVYFCASSQEQDRGYGYTFGSGTRLTVV.

Ten or more counts support this clonotype. The chain joins TRBV20-1 to TRBJ1-2; weak D call: TRBD1 (5 bases). This CDR3 is built from 13 residues. Trimming stripped 3 bases from V and 8 bases from J, with 16 bases between. Germline V lookup: CDR1 DFQATT, CDR2 SNEGSKA (reference sequence). The CDR3, as DNA: TGCAGTGCTAGCCAAACCCAGGGTCTGGGCTACACCTTC. Protein: CSASQTQGLGYTF.

The sample holds many counts of this clonotype. One end of the junction varies from germline; a read error may be responsible. V gene TRBV20-1 combines with J gene TRBJ2-4, with TRBD1 as a possible D gene (6 bases). CDR3 size: 13 residues. Germline CDR1 reads DFQATT; CDR2 reads SNEGSKA (reference sequence). In nucleotides, the CDR3 is TGCAGTGGTAGACAAAGGGCAGGGGTCCTTCAGTACTTC. This sequence encodes CSGRQRAGVLQYF.

Many counts were recorded for this clonotype. The chain employs TRBV30 and TRBJ1-1, with no clear D. CDR1 GTSNPN and CDR2 SVGIG come from the germline V gene (reference sequence). CDR3 length: 13 residues. V was cut by 3 bases and J by 8 bases, with 16 bases left in between. The CDR3 nucleotides are TGTGCCTGGAGATGGGGAGCAGCAGGAGAAGCTTTCTTT. It yields the protein CAWRWGAAGEAFF.

Comments on this clonotype: This clone may be a read error of a much larger clone one base away. The chain uses TRBV6-1 and TRBJ2-4; possibly TRBD2 for D (5 bases). The V end was cut by 7 bases, the J end by 0 bases, with 16 bases between. The CDR3 runs to 16 residues. Looked up from germline, CDR1 is MNHNS and CDR2 is SASEGT. CDR3 loop: CASIGGRAAAKNIQYF. The CDR3 bases are TGTGCCAGCATCGGAGGAAGGGCCGCAGCCAAAAACATTCAGTACTTC.

V is TRBV19 and J is TRBJ2-7; D is undetermined. Germline CDR1 is LNHDA and CDR2 is SQIVND (reference sequence). The CDR3 runs to 13 residues. V was trimmed by 8 bases and J by 2 bases, leaving 13 bases between them. The CDR3 sequence: CASGQTGPYEQYF. Written as DNA, the CDR3 is TGTGCCAGTGGGCAAACCGGCCCCTACGAGCAGTACTTC.

This clonotype appeared many times. The rearrangement links TRBV27 to TRBJ2-7; unclear D gene. Germline V CDR1 and CDR2: MNHEY, SMNVEV (reference sequence). The CDR3 extends over 15 amino acids. The V and J ends lost 0 bases and 2 bases respectively, with 11 bases between them. The CDR3 DNA reads as TGTGCCAGCAGTTTATCATCAGGACGGACCTACGAGCAGTACTTC. It codes for CASSLSSGRTYEQYF.

The chain recombines TRBV28 with TRBJ2-7; D not certain. There are 11 residues in the CDR3. The germline gives CDR1 MDHEN, CDR2 SYDVKM. The V end lost 6 bases, the J end lost 4 bases, and 7 bases lay between the germline ends. CDR3 sequence: CASRLGYEQYF. CDR3 nucleotides: TGTGCCAGCAGACTCGGTTACGAGCAGTACTTC. Using reference TRBV28 and TRBJ2-7 for the parts outside the CDR3, the full variable domain is DVKVTQSSRYLVKRTGEKVFLECVQDMDHENMFWYRQDPGLGLRLIYFSYDVKMKEKGDIPEGYSVSREKKERFSLILESASTNQTSMYLCASRLGYEQYFGPGTRLTVT.

This clonotype was seen ten or more times. The chain has TRBV19 and TRBJ2-5; D might be TRBD1 (6 bases). V was trimmed by 9 bases and J by 5 bases, leaving 13 bases between them. The CDR3 is 12 amino acids. Germline CDR1 LNHDA, CDR2 SQIVND (reference sequence). The CDR3 sequence is CASGRGYETQYF. In DNA, the CDR3 is TGTGCCAGCGGTAGGGGGTATGAGACCCAGTACTTC.

Ten or more counts support this clonotype. The J gene is TRBJ1-1, the V gene TRBV9; tentative D call: TRBD1 (5 bases). The V gene's germline CDR1 is SGDLS and CDR2 YYNGEE. The ends were cut back, 0 bases at V and 5 bases at J, with 11 bases in the middle. This CDR3 comprises 14 residues. DNA for the CDR3: TGTGCCAGCAGCGTAGGGGGGTGGGTAACTGAAGCTTTCTTT. It codes for CASSVGGWVTEAFF.

At least ten counts were recorded for this clonotype. CDR3 sequence reads: CASSIDRKTEAFF. The CDR3 DNA is TGTGCCAGCAGTATCGACAGAAAAACTGAAGCTTTCTTT. The J gene is TRBJ1-1, the V gene TRBV7-2, with a possible D match to TRBD1 (5 bases). The CDR3 totals 13 residues. Germline assignment: CDR1 SGHTA and CDR2 FQGNSA. Trimming pared 6 bases from V and 5 bases from J, leaving 13 bases between.

The gene calls are TRBV3-1 and TRBJ2-6, with 12 nucleotides matching TRBD2. The CDR3 loop spans 20 amino acids. Germline CDR1 reads LGHDT; CDR2 reads YNNKEL (reference sequence). J was trimmed by 4 bases and V by 7 bases; bases with no gene match: 17. CDR3 DNA: TGTGCCAGCACCCATGAAACTAGCGGGAGGCCCCGGGGCGGGGCCAACGTCCTGACTTTC. This sequence encodes CASTHETSGRPRGGANVLTF.

This clonotype showed up many times. This chain uses TRBV7-2 with TRBJ2-5, with 8 bases aligning to TRBD2. The CDR3 runs 13 residues. Per the germline V gene, CDR1 is SGHTA and CDR2 is FQGNSA. J was trimmed by 5 bases and V by 5 bases; bases with no gene match: 4. CDR3: CASSPTSAETQYF. CDR3 bases: TGTGCCAGCAGCCCGACTAGCGCGGAGACCCAGTACTTC. The variable domain in full, completed from reference TRBV7-2 and TRBJ2-5, reads GAGVSQSPSNKVTEKGKDVELRCDPISGHTALYWYRQSLGQGLEFLIYFQGNSAPDKSGLPSDRFSAERTGGSVSTLTIQRTQQEDSAVYLCASSPTSAETQYFGPGTRLLVL.

This clonotype was recorded at least ten times. The V gene is TRBV29-1, the J gene TRBJ1-1; the D is unclear. The germline V gene has CDR1 SQVTM and CDR2 ANQGSEA. The CDR3 has 12 residues. Trimming removed 4 bases from V and 4 bases from J, with 10 bases in between. CDR3 in DNA: TGCAGCGTTGGACGAACGGCCACTGAAGCTTTCTTT. Protein sequence: CSVGRTATEAFF.

The genes are TRBV10-3 and TRBJ2-1, with TRBD2 matching over 11 bases. CDR1 is ENHRY and CDR2 is SYGVKD in the germline V gene. This CDR3 has 15 amino acids. The ends lost 3 bases at V and 4 bases at J; junction bases unmatched: 2. CDR3 protein: CAISEGTSGYNEQFF. As DNA, the CDR3 is TGTGCCATCAGTGAAGGGACTAGCGGTTACAATGAGCAGTTCTTC.